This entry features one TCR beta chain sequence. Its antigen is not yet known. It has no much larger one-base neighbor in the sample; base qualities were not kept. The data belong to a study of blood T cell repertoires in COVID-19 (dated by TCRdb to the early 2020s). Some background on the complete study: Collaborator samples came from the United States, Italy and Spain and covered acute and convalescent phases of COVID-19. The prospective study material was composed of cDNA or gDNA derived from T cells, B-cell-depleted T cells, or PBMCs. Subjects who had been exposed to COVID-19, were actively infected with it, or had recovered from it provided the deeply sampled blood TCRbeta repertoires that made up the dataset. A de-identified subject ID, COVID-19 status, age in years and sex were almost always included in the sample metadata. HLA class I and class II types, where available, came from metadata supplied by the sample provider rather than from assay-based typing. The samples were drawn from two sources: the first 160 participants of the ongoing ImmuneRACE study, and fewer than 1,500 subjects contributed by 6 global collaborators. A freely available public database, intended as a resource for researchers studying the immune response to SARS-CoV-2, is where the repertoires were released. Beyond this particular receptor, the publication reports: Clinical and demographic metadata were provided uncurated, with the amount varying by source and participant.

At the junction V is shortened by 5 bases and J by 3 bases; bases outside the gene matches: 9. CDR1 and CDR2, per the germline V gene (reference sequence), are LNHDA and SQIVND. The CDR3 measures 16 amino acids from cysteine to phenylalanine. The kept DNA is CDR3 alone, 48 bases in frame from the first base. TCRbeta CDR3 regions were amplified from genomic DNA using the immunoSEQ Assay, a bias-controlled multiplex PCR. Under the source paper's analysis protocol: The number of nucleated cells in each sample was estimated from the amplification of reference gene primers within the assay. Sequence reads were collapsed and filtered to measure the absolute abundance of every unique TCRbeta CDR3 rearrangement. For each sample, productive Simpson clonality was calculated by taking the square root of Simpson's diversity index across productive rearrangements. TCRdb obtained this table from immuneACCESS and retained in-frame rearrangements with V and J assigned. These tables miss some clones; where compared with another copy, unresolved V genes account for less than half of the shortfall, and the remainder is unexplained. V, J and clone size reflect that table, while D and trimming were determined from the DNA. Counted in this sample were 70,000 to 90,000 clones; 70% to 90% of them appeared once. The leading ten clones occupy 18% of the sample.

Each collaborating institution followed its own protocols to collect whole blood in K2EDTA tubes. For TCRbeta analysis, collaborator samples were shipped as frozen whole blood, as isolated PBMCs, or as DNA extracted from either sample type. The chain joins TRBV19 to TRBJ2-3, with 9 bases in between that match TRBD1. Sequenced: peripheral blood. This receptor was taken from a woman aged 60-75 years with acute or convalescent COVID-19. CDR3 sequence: CASSLGQGFGTDTQYF. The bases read TGTGCCAGTAGTCTTGGACAGGGGTTTGGAACAGATACGCAGTATTTT.